There are many counts of the clone carrying this TCR beta chain. As yet, its antigen is unknown. The data stem from a study of naive and memory T cell subsets. General study points: Naive repertoires, especially CD8, held a few larger clonotypes, possibly memory cells re-expressing CD45RA.

An equimolar mix of two oligonucleotides served as the beta constant-region primer for TRBC1 and TRBC2. Four rounds of PCR amplified the ligated cDNA using nested alpha and beta constant-region primers plus SP2. TCRdb itself ran the UMI-ligation and nested PCR reads through MiXCR, one entry per CDR3 protein. This sample yields some 110,000 distinct CDR3 sequences, of which approximately 14% are seen a single time; approximately 3% belongs to the top ten. Trimming removed 3 bases at V and 0 bases at J, with 12 bases between. The CDR3 length is 16 residues. In germline, CDR1 is MDHEN, CDR2 SYDVKM. This clonotype originated in a human donor in good health. The sample comprised naive CD8+ T cells from blood. The V and J genes are TRBV28 and TRBJ2-1; D unclear. The DNA of the CDR3 is TGTGCCAGCAGTTTGTTCCGGGCAAACTCCTACAATGAGCAGTTCTTC. Translating gives CASSLFRANSYNEQFF.